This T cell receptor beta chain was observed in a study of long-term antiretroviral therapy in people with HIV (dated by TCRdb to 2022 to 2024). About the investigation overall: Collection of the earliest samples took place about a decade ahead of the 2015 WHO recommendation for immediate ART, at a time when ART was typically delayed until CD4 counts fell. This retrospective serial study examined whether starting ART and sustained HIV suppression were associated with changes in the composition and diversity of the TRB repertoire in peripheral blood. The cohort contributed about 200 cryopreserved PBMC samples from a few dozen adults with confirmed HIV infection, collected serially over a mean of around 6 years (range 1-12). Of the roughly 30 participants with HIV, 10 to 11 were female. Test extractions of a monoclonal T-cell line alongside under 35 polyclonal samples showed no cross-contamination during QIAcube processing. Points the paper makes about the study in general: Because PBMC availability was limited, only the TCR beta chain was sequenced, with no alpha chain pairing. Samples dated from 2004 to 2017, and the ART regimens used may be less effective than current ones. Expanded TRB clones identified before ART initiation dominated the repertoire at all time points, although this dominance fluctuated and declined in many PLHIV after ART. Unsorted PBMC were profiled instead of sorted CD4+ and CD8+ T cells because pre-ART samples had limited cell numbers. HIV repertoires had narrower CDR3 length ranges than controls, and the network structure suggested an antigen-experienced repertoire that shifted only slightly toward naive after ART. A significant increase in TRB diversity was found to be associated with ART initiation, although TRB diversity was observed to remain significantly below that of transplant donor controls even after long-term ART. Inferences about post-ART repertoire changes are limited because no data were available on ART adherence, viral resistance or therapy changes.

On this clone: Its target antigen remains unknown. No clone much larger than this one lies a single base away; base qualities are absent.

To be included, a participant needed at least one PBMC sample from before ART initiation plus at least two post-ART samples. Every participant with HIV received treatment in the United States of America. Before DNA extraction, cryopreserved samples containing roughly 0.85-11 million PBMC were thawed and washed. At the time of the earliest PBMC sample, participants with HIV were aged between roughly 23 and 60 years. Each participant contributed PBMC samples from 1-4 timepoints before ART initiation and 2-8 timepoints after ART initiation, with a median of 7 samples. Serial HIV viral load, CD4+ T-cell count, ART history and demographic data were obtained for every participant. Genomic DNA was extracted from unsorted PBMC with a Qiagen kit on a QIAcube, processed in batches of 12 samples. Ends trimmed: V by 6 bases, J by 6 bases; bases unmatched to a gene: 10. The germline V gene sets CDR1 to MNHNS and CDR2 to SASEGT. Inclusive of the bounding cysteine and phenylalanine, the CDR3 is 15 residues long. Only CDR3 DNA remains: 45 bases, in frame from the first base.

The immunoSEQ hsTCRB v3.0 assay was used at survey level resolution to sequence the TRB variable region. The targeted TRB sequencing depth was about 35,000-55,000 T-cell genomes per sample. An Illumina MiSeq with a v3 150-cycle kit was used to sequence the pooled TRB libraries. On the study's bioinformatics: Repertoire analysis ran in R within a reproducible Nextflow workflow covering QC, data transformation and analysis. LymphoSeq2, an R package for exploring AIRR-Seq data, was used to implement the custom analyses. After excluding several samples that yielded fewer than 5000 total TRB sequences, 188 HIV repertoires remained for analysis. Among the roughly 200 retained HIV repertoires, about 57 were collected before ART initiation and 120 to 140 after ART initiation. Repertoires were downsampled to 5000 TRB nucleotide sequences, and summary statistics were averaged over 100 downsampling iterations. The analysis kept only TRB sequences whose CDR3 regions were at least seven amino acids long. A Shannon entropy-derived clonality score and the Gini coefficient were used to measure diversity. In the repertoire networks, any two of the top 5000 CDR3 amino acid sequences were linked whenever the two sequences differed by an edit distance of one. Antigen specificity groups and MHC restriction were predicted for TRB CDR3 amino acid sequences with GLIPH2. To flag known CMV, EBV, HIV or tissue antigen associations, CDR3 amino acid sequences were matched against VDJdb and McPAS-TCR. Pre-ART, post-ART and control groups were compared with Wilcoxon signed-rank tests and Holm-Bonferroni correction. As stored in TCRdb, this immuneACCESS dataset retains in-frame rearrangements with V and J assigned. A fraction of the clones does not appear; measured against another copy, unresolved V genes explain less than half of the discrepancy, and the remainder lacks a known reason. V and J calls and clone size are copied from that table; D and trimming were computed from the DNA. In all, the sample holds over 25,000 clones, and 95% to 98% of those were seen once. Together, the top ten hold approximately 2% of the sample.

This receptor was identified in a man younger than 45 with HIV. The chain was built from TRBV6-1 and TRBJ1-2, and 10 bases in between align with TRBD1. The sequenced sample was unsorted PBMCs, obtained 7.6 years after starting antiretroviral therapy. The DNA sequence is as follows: TGTGCCAGCAGAAGGGACAGGGGCATTGGAAATGGCTACACCTTC. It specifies CASRRDRGIGNGYTF.